This TCR beta chain was obtained from a study of blood T cells in healthy people across ages. A second PCR of about 6 to 11 cycles used a sample-barcoded 5' primer and a J-beta primer mix. MiXCR, run by TCRdb on the 5' RACE reads, gives a single entry per CDR3 protein. The sample consists of about 640,000 distinct CDR3 sequences, around three fifths of them appearing once. Extraction yielded at least 6 micrograms of total RNA per sample. Whole-study findings and limits: Greater diversity and more naive CD4+ cells were seen in long-lived donors than in aged donors.

V gave up 1 base and J gave up 8 bases, with 8 bases separating them. Germline values: CDR1 LNHNV, CDR2 YYDKDF (reference sequence). This CDR3 spans 12 amino acids. Concerning this clonotype itself: Antigen specificity is unknown.

The sample was blood. The chain has TRBV15 and TRBJ1-2, with D perhaps TRBD1 (5 bases). The sequence was obtained from a man between 60 and 75 years old in good health. CDR3: CATSRGAGGYTF. CDR3 DNA sequence: TGTGCCACCAGCAGAGGGGCAGGGGGCTACACCTTC.